This TCR beta chain was sequenced in a study of OX40 agonist ivuxolimab in advanced cancers. Study context: At 65% to 85% male, the cohort had a mean age of approximately 60 years, ranging from about 23 to 79. The study, taken as a whole, reports: At 0.1 to 3.0 mg/kg, CD4+ and CD8+ blood T cells expanded clonally by week 6. The study did not work out the antigen specificity of the expanded peripheral T cells.

The CDR3 contains 17 residues. V was cut by 4 bases and J by 7 bases, with 26 bases left in between. In germline, CDR1 is MNHGY, CDR2 SVAAGI. In this sample, this clone turned up a few times. What it binds is not known. Clones were read by immunoSEQ multiplex PCR, and TCRdb kept only the in-frame ones, dropping some. The table includes tens of thousands of clones, 75% to 85% detected once. The chain recombines TRBV6-9 with TRBJ2-7; D is tentatively TRBD1 or TRBD2 (5 bases each). This sample comprised CD4+ or CD8+ T cells sorted from blood, obtained in a trial of the OX40 agonist ivuxolimab. The sequence was obtained from an adult with an advanced solid tumor such as melanoma, head and neck, liver or kidney cancer. DNA of the CDR3: TGTGCCAGCAGTTTTAACAATTCGGGGACCCCCCCGGGAGAGCAGTACTTC. Translated: CASSFNNSGTPPGEQYF.